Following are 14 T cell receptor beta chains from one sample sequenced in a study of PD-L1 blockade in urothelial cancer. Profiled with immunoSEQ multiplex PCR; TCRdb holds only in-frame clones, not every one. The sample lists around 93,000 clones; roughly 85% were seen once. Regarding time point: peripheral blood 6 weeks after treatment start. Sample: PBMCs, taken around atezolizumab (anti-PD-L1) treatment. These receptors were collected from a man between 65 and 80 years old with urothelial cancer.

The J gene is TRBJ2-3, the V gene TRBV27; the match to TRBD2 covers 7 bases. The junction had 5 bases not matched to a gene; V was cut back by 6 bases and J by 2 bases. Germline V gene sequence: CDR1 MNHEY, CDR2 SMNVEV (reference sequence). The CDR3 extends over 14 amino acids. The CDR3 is CASSQRLATDTQYF. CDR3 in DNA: TGTGCCAGCAGCCAACGACTAGCCACAGATACGCAGTATTTT.

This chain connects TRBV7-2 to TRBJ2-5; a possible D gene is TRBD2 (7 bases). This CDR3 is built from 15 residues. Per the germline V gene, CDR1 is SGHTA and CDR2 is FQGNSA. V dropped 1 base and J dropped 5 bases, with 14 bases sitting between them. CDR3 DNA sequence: TGTGCCAGCAGCTTAGTTTGGGGGGGCGGGGAGACCCAGTACTTC. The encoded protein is CASSLVWGGGETQYF.

The CDR3 is CASSLVQGGNTGELFF. The CDR3 DNA reads TGTGCCAGCAGTTTAGTACAGGGCGGGAACACCGGGGAGCTGTTTTTT. The chain employs TRBV27 and TRBJ2-2; TRBD1 is a possible D gene (6 bases). CDR3 length: 16 amino acids. The germline V gene encodes CDR1 MNHEY and CDR2 SMNVEV (reference sequence). Trimming removed 2 bases from V and 1 base from J, with 11 bases in between.

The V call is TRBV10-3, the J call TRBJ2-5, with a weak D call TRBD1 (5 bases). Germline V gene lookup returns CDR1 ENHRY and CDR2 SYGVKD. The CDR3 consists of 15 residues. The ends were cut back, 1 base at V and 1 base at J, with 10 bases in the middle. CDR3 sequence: CAISELQDVQETQYF. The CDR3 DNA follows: TGTGCCATCAGTGAGTTACAGGACGTCCAAGAGACCCAGTACTTC.

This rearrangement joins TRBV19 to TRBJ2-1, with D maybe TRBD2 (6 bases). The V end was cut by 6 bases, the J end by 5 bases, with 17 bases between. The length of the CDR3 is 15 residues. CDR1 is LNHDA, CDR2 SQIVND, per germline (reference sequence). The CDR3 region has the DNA TGTGCCAGTAGGAAGGTCGGGAGCCAGAACAATGAGCAGTTCTTC. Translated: CASRKVGSQNNEQFF.

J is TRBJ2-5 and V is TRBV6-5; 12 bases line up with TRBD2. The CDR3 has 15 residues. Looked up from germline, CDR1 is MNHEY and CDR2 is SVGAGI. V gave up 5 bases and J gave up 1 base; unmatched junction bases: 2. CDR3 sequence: CASSLLAGGQETQYF. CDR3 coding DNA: TGTGCCAGCAGTCTACTAGCGGGGGGCCAAGAGACCCAGTACTTC.

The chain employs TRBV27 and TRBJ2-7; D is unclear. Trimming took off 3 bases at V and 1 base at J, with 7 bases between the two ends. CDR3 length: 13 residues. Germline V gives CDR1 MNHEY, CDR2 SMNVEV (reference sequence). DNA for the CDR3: TGTGCCAGCAGTTTCGTGCGGTCCTACGAGCAGTACTTC. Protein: CASSFVRSYEQYF.

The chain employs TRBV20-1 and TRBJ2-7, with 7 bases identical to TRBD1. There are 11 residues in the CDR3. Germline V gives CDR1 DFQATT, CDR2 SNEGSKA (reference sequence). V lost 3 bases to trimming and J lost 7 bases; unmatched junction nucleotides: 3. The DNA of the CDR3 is TGCAGTGCTAGGGCGGACAGGGAGCAGTACTTC. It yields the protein CSARADREQYF.

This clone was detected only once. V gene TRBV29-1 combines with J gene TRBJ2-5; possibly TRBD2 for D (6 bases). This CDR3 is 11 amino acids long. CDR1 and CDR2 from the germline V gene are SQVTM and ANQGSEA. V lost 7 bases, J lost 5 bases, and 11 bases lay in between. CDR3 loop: CSGLRGETQYF. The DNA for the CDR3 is TGCAGCGGTCTCCGGGGGGAGACCCAGTACTTC.

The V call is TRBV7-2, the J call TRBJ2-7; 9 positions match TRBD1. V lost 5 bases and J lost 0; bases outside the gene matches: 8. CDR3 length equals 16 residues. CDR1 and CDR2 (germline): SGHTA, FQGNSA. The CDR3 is CASSEGQGMSSYEQYF. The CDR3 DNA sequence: TGTGCCAGCAGCGAGGGACAGGGTATGAGCTCCTACGAGCAGTACTTC.

CDR3 loop: CASATQGTRGSGNTIYF. CDR3 sequence (DNA): TGTGCTAGTGCCACCCAGGGTACCAGGGGGTCTGGAAACACCATATATTTT. The J gene is TRBJ1-3, the V gene TRBV12-5; 7 nucleotides match TRBD1. J lost 1 base, V lost 7 bases, and 13 bases had no gene match. Germline V gene data show CDR1 as LGHNT and CDR2 as FRNRAP. This CDR3 region has 17 residues.

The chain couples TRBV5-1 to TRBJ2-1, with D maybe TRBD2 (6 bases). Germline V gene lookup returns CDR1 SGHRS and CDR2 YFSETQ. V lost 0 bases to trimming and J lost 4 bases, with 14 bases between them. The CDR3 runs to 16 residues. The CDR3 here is CASSLDVTGGYNEQFF. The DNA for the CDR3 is TGCGCCAGCAGCTTGGATGTGACTGGAGGGTACAATGAGCAGTTCTTC.

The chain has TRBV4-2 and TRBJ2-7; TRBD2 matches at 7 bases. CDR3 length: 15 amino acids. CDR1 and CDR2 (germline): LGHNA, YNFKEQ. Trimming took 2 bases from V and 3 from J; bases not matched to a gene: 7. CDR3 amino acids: CASSQQATGGYEQYF. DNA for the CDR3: TGTGCCAGCAGCCAACAGGCGACGGGAGGCTACGAGCAGTACTTC.

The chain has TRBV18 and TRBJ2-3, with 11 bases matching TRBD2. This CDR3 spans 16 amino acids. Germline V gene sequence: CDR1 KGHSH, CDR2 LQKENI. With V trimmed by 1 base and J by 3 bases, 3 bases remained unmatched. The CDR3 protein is CASSPRTSGRTDTQYF. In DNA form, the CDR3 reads TGTGCCAGCTCACCACGTACTAGCGGGAGAACAGATACGCAGTATTTT.